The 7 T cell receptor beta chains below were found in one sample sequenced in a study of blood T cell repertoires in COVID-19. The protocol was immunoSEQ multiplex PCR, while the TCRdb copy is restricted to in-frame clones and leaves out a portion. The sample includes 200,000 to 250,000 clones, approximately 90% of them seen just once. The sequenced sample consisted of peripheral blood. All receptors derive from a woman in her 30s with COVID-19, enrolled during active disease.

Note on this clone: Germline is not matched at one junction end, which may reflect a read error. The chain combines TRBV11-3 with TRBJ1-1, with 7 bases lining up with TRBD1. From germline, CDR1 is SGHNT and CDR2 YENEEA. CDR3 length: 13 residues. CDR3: CASSLDRDTEAFF. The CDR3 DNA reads TGTGCCAGCAGCCTAGACAGGGACACTGAAGCTTTCTTT.

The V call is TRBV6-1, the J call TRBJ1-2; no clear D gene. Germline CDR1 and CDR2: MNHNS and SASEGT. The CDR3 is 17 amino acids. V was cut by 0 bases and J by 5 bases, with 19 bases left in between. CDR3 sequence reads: CASSEAVLRARGYGYTF. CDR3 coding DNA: TGTGCCAGCAGTGAAGCGGTGTTGAGGGCCCGTGGGTATGGCTACACCTTC.

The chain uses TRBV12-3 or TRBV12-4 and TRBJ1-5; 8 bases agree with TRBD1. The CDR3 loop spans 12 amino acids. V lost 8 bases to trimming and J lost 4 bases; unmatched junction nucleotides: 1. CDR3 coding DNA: TGTGCCAGCGGACAGGGTAATCAGCCCCAGCATTTT. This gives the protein CASGQGNQPQHF.

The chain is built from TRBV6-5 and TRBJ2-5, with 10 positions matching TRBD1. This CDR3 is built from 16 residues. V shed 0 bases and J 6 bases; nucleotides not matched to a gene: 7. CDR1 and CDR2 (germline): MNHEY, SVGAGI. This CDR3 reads CASSYSWTGGRKTQYF. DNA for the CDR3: TGTGCCAGCAGTTACTCGTGGACAGGGGGTCGGAAGACCCAGTACTTC.

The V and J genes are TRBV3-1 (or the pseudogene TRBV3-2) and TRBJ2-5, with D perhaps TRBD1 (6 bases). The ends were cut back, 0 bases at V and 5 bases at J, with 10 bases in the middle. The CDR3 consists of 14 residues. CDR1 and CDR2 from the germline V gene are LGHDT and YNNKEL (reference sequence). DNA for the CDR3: TGTGCCAGCAGCCAAGACGGGCAGGGGGAGACCCAGTACTTC. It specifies CASSQDGQGETQYF.

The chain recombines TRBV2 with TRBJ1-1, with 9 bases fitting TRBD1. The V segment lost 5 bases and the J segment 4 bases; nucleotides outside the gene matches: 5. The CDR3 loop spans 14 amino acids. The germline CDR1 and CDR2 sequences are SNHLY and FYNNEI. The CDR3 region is CASSLTGGGTEAFF. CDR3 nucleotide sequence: TGTGCCAGCAGTTTAACAGGGGGCGGCACTGAAGCTTTCTTT.

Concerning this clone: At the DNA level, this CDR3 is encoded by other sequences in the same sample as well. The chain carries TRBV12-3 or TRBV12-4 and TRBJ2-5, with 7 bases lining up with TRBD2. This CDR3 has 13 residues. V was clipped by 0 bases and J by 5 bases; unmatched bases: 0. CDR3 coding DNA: TGTGCCAGCAGTTTAGCGGGGGGGGAGACCCAGTACTTC. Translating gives CASSLAGGETQYF.